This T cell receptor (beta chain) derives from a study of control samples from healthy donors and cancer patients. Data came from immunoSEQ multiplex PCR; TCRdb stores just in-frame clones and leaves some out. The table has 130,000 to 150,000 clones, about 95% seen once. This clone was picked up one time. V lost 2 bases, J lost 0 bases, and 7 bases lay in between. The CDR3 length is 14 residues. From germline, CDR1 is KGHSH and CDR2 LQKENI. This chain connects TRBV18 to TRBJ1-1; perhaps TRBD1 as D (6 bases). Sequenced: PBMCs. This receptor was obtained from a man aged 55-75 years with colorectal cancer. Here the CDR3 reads CASSPTGMNTEAFF. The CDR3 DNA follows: TGTGCCAGCTCACCAACAGGGATGAACACTGAAGCTTTCTTT.